The 2 T cell receptor beta chains reported below all come from one sample, sequenced in a study of T cell responses to AZD1222 COVID-19 vaccine. Some clones are missing from TCRdb's copy, which holds only in-frame ones; the method was immunoSEQ multiplex PCR. The sample consists of about 150,000 clones, roughly 90% of them appearing once. The material sequenced was peripheral blood, taken on day 0 of AZD1222 vaccination. The receptors come from an adult in good health.

The chain's CDR3 is CAISERGTGTRLAAGANVLTF. The CDR3 nucleotides are TGTGCCATCAGTGAAAGAGGGACAGGGACACGTCTGGCGGCTGGGGCCAACGTCCTGACTTTC. The chain uses TRBV10-3 and TRBJ2-6, with 9 bases that match TRBD1. Germline V CDR1 and CDR2: ENHRY, SYGVKD. Trimming removed 3 bases from V and 2 bases from J; junction bases left unmatched: 17. The CDR3 is made up of 21 amino acids.

The table lists this clone with a count of one. The CDR3 sequence is CASRGVGNTIYF. CDR3 in DNA: TGTGCCAGCAGAGGGGTTGGAAACACCATATATTTT. The chain links TRBV28 to TRBJ1-3; TRBD1 might be the D (5 bases). The V end was cut by 6 bases, the J end by 3 bases, with 6 bases between. The CDR3 contains 12 residues. Germline CDR1 is MDHEN and CDR2 is SYDVKM.